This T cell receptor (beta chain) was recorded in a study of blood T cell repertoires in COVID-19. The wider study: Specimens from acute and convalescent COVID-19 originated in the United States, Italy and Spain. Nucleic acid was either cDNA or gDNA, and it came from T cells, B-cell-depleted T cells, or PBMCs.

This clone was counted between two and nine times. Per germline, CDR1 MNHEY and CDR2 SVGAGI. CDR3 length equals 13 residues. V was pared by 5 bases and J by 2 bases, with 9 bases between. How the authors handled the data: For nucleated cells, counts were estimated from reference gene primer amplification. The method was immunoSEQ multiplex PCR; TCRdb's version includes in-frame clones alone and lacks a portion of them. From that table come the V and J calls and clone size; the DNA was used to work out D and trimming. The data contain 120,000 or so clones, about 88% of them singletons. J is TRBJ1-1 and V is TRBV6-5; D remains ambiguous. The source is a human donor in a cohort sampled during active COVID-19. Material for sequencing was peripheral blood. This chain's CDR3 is CASSPRENTEAFF. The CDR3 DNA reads TGTGCCAGCAGTCCGCGAGAAAACACTGAAGCTTTCTTT.